The 14 T cell receptor beta chains reported below all come from one sample, sequenced in a study of T cell changes during pregnancy in multiple sclerosis. Here immunoSEQ multiplex PCR was the method, and the copy in TCRdb shows in-frame clones only, minus some. The sample contains more than 90,000 clones, roughly 92% of which appear only once. Sequences were derived from peripheral blood, sampled in the third trimester of pregnancy. These receptors all stem from a female donor with multiple sclerosis, enrolled in a pregnancy study.

The chain combines TRBV5-1 with TRBJ1-1; D remains ambiguous. V lost 4 bases to trimming and J lost 1 base, with 8 bases between them. In germline, CDR1 is SGHRS, CDR2 YFSETQ. CDR3 length: 13 residues. CDR3 protein: CASSPGENTEAFF. In DNA form, the CDR3 reads TGCGCCAGCAGCCCGGGAGAGAACACTGAAGCTTTCTTT.

This chain links TRBV6-6 with TRBJ1-1; D ambiguous. The CDR3 covers 15 residues. Trimming removed 7 bases at V and 5 bases at J, with 20 bases between. Germline V gene sequence: CDR1 MNHNY, CDR2 SVGAGI (reference sequence). Here the CDR3 reads CASTLGPPSATEAFF. The CDR3 nucleotides are TGTGCCAGCACCCTAGGTCCTCCCTCCGCGACTGAAGCTTTCTTT.

The chain is built from TRBV19 and TRBJ2-1; tentative D call: TRBD2 (6 bases). The V end lost 3 bases, the J end lost 5 bases, and 17 bases lay between the germline ends. Germline-derived CDR1 and CDR2 are LNHDA and SQIVND (reference sequence). There are 16 residues in the CDR3. The CDR3 nucleotides read TGTGCCAGTAGTATTCGGACCGGACTACCCGACAATGAGCAGTTCTTC. Translated, it gives CASSIRTGLPDNEQFF.

The rearrangement joins TRBV19 to TRBJ1-1, with D perhaps TRBD1 (5 bases). The germline V and J ends were trimmed by 7 bases and 3 bases, with 18 bases remaining between them. The germline gives CDR1 LNHDA, CDR2 SQIVND (reference sequence). The CDR3 length is 15 residues. CDR3 coding DNA: TGTGCCAGTACCTTTCAAGCGGGGGGAGACACTGAAGCTTTCTTT. Its protein product is CASTFQAGGDTEAFF.

The chain couples TRBV30 to TRBJ1-4; D is undetermined. The V and J ends lost 7 bases and 4 bases respectively, with 19 bases between them. The CDR3 runs 15 residues. The germline gives CDR1 GTSNPN, CDR2 SVGIG (reference sequence). The CDR3 sequence: CALISGVASNEKLFF. DNA of the CDR3: TGTGCCTTGATAAGTGGCGTGGCTAGTAATGAAAAACTGTTTTTT.

The chain carries TRBV27 and TRBJ2-1; 7 bases agree with TRBD2. The junction had 8 bases not matched to a gene; V was cut back by 9 bases and J by 6 bases. The CDR3 spans 13 residues. The germline gives CDR1 MNHEY, CDR2 SMNVEV (reference sequence). The CDR3 DNA reads as TGTGCCAGTAGGGGAGGGAACGGCAATGAGCAGTTCTTC. This translates into CASRGGNGNEQFF.

The chain has TRBV5-1 and TRBJ2-1, with D tentatively TRBD2 (7 bases). The length of the CDR3 is 14 residues. Trimming took off 4 bases at V and 6 bases at J, with 14 bases between the two ends. Germline lookup yields CDR1 SGHRS and CDR2 YFSETQ. The CDR3 reads CASSMSGGPNEQFF. CDR3 nucleotide sequence: TGCGCCAGCAGCATGTCGGGGGGCCCCAATGAGCAGTTCTTC.

This chain joins TRBV14 and TRBJ2-5; possible D gene TRBD2, 6 bases. The CDR3 length is 16 residues. Trimming stripped 4 bases from V and 2 bases from J, with 17 bases between. Germline V CDR1 and CDR2: SGHDN, FVKESK. DNA of the CDR3: TGTGCCAGCAGCCCCGGTCGGCGGGGAGGTCAAGAGACCCAGTACTTC. Translation: CASSPGRRGGQETQYF.

This clone has a single count. The J gene is TRBJ1-1, the V gene TRBV6-1; D is possibly TRBD1 (5 bases). Germline CDR1 reads MNHNS; CDR2 reads SASEGT. Trimming cost V 5 bases and J 1 base, with 14 bases left between them. The CDR3 consists of 15 residues. DNA of the CDR3: TGTGCCAGCAGTCTGGGGGGGGTCAAGAACACTGAAGCTTTCTTT. Protein: CASSLGGVKNTEAFF.

The chain links TRBV5-4 to TRBJ2-3, with 8 bases fitting TRBD1. The CDR3 has 16 residues. Trimming removed 0 bases from V and 4 bases from J; junction bases left unmatched: 7. Per the germline V gene, CDR1 is SGHNT and CDR2 is YYREEE (reference sequence). The CDR3 here is CASSLGLQGAADTQYF. The CDR3 coding sequence is TGTGCCAGCAGCTTGGGACTCCAGGGGGCAGCAGATACGCAGTATTTT.

The chain has TRBV5-1 and TRBJ2-7; D remains unclear. From germline, CDR1 is SGHRS and CDR2 YFSETQ. CDR3 length: 13 residues. The ends were cut back, 3 bases at V and 0 bases at J, with 7 bases in the middle. CDR3 in amino acids: CASSWATSYEQYF. The DNA of the CDR3 is TGCGCCAGCAGCTGGGCCACCTCCTACGAGCAGTACTTC.

This rearrangement joins TRBV5-4 to TRBJ1-1; maybe TRBD1 (6 bases). V lost 2 bases and J lost 0, with 17 bases in between. The CDR3 sequence is 17 residues long. Per germline, CDR1 SGHNT and CDR2 YYREEE (reference sequence). The CDR3 DNA is TGTGCCAGCAGCTTCCCGGGGGGACACTTAATGAACACTGAAGCTTTCTTT. Translation gives CASSFPGGHLMNTEAFF.

The V and J genes are TRBV28 and TRBJ2-1; weak D call: TRBD2 (5 bases). V was pared by 6 bases and J by 1 base, with 13 bases between. Germline V gives CDR1 MDHEN, CDR2 SYDVKM. The CDR3 is 15 amino acids. CDR3 DNA sequence: TGTGCCAGCAGGGCGCCTAGCCTTTCCTACAATGAGCAGTTCTTC. This gives the protein CASRAPSLSYNEQFF. Supplemented by reference TRBV28 and TRBJ2-1, the full variable domain reads DVKVTQSSRYLVKRTGEKVFLECVQDMDHENMFWYRQDPGLGLRLIYFSYDVKMKEKGDIPEGYSVSREKKERFSLILESASTNQTSMYLCASRAPSLSYNEQFFGPGTRLTVL.

DNA for the CDR3: TGTGCCAGCAGCTTCTTGGGGGCCCGATCCTACGAGCAGTACTTC. It translates to CASSFLGARSYEQYF. The J gene is TRBJ2-7, the V gene TRBV7-9; TRBD1 is a possible D gene (6 bases). Trimming shortened V by 3 bases and J by 1 base, and 13 bases separated the two germline ends. Germline assignment: CDR1 SEHNR and CDR2 FQNEAQ (reference sequence). The CDR3 is 15 residues long.